A selection of T cell receptor beta chains follows, all from one sample in a study of beta chain features in type 1 diabetes. The table came from immunoSEQ multiplex PCR; TCRdb's copy has only in-frame clones and leaves some out. Here the sample spans roughly 150,000 clones, 11% being singletons. The sequencing input was central memory CD4+ T cells from blood. These receptor sequences come from a man aged 18 to 30 in good health. Both conserved end residues are part of each CDR3. Fields, in order: D gene, J gene, clone size, V gene, CDR3 DNA, CDR3 protein. A D gene is named only where the DNA matches it firmly. Clone size appears in some rows only: once, few, many, or a class for an expanded clone.

NA | TRBJ2-7 | few | TRBV6-1 | TGTGCCAGCTATGGGGGGGACACCCACTACGAGCAGTACTTC | CASYGGDTHYEQYF
TRBD2 | TRBJ2-7 | NA | TRBV7-3 | TGTGCCAGCTCCCGCACTCCCGGGGGGACCTACGAGCAGTACTTC | CASSRTPGGTYEQYF
NA | TRBJ1-1 | medium-sized | TRBV10-3 | TGTGCCATCAGCCAGGGGCCGGGCGTCGGAGATCATGCTTTCTTT | CAISQGPGVGDHAFF
NA | TRBJ2-7 | few | TRBV5-1 | TGCGCCAGCAGCCACCGTGGGGATCTGGGGGAGCAGTACTTC | CASSHRGDLGEQYF
NA | TRBJ2-2 | NA | TRBV28 | TGTGCCAGCAGTTCCCGTGGGGCCCGAGGCACCGGGGAGCTGTTTTTT | CASSSRGARGTGELFF
NA | TRBJ2-5 | NA | TRBV7-9 | TGTGCCAGCAGCATCACCGGGACATGGGGGGAGACCCAGTACTTC | CASSITGTWGETQYF
NA | TRBJ2-5 | many | TRBV7-9 | TGTGCCAGCAGCTTAGGACAGAAAGAGACCCAGTACTTC | CASSLGQKETQYF
NA | TRBJ2-1 | few | TRBV30 | TGTGCCTGGCGCAGGGGATACAATGAGCAGTTCTTC | CAWRRGYNEQFF
NA | TRBJ1-5 | NA | TRBV11-2 | TGTGCCAGCAGCTTAGAGGCGTACAATCAGCCCCAGCATTTT | CASSLEAYNQPQHF
NA | TRBJ1-5 | NA | TRBV7-2 | TGTGCCAGCAGCCCGGACAGAAATCAGCCCCAGCATTTT | CASSPDRNQPQHF
TRBD1 | TRBJ2-5 | few | TRBV5-4 | TGTGCCAGCAGCTCACAGGGGACCGAGGCCCAGTACTTC | CASSSQGTEAQYF
NA | TRBJ1-6 | medium-sized | TRBV6-5 | TGTGCCAGCAGAACCGGTGGTTCACCCCTCCACTTT | CASRTGGSPLHF
NA | TRBJ2-2 | NA | TRBV5-1 | TGCGCCAGCAGCTTGGCCAGTGAGGGCGGGGAGCTGTTTTTT | CASSLASEGGELFF
NA | TRBJ2-7 | NA | TRBV7-2 | TGTGCCAGCAGCTTAGCGGGCTCCCACGAGCAGTACTTC | CASSLAGSHEQYF
NA | TRBJ2-7 | NA | TRBV7-2 | TGTGCCAGCAGCTTCGACTTCTCCTACGAGCAGTACTTC | CASSFDFSYEQYF
TRBD1 | TRBJ2-2 | few | TRBV9 | TGTGCCAGCAGCGGAAACGACAGGGCTGGCGGGGAGCTGTTTTTT | CASSGNDRAGGELFF
NA | TRBJ1-1 | many | TRBV7-3 | TGTGCCAGCAGCTTACAGGAGAACACTGAAGCTTTCTTT | CASSLQENTEAFF
TRBD1 | TRBJ1-1 | many | TRBV10-3 | TGTGCCATCAGTGACCCAAGGGACAGCGTTGAAGCTTTCTTT | CAISDPRDSVEAFF
NA | TRBJ2-5 | NA | TRBV15 | TGTGCCACCAGCAGAGATGGGGGCACCGGAGACCAAGAGACCCAGTACTTC | CATSRDGGTGDQETQYF
NA | TRBJ2-6 | NA | TRBV5-1 | TGCGCCAGCAGCAAACAGGCAGCACGGGGGGCCAACGTCCTGACTTTC | CASSKQAARGANVLTF
NA | TRBJ1-2 | NA | TRBV7-2 | TGTGCCAGCAGCAGAGGGAGTTACTATGGCTACACCTTC | CASSRGSYYGYTF
TRBD2 | TRBJ2-7 | NA | TRBV4-3 | TGCGCCAGCAGCCAAGATATTCTAGCGGGCTACGAGCAGTACTTC | CASSQDILAGYEQYF
TRBD1 | TRBJ2-4 | NA | TRBV7-9 | TGTGCCAGCAGCACAGGGGCGGTCGGAAAAGACATTCAGTACTTC | CASSTGAVGKDIQYF
TRBD1 | TRBJ1-5 | NA | TRBV4-3 | TGCGCCAGCAGCTTGGACAGGAATGGACAGCCCCAGCATTTT | CASSLDRNGQPQHF
NA | TRBJ1-2 | NA | TRBV29-1 | TGCAGCGTTGTTGACAGTTCAGCTAACTATGGCTACACCTTC | CSVVDSSANYGYTF
NA | TRBJ2-7 | few | TRBV5-1 | TGCGCCAGCAGAAGTGTCGCAGGGTCTTCCCACGAGCAGTACTTC | CASRSVAGSSHEQYF
NA | TRBJ1-6 | few | TRBV9 | TGTGCCAGCAGCGTATCGGGGGATGGGAATTCACCCCTCCACTTT | CASSVSGDGNSPLHF
NA | TRBJ2-1 | NA | TRBV7-9 | TGTGCCAGCAGCCAGGGATCCAATGAGCAGTTCTTC | CASSQGSNEQFF
TRBD1 | TRBJ1-6 | few | TRBV4-3 | TGCGCCAGCAGCCGAGAAACAGGGGGTGGTTCACCCCTCCACTTT | CASSRETGGGSPLHF
NA | TRBJ1-1 | few | TRBV18 | TGTGCCAGCTCACCTCAGGGTAACACTGAAGCTTTCTTT | CASSPQGNTEAFF
TRBD1 | TRBJ1-2 | many | TRBV18 | TGTGCCAGCTCACGCGCGGGACAGGGGAACTATGGCTACACCTTC | CASSRAGQGNYGYTF
NA | TRBJ2-5 | NA | TRBV7-3 | TGTGCCAGCAGCTTAGGCAACAGGGGAGGAGAGACCCAGTACTTC | CASSLGNRGGETQYF
TRBD1 | TRBJ2-3 | few | TRBV28 | TGTGCCAGCAGTTCATCGACAGGGACCATAGATACGCAGTATTTT | CASSSSTGTIDTQYF
NA | TRBJ2-7 | few | TRBV18 | TGTGCCAGCTCCACGGACCTCTACGAGCAGTACTTC | CASSTDLYEQYF
NA | TRBJ2-6 | few | TRBV18 | TGTGCCAGCTCCTACAGGGCCTCTGGGGCCAACGTCCTGACTTTC | CASSYRASGANVLTF
TRBD1 | TRBJ1-5 | many | TRBV30 | TGTGCCTGGAGTGCAGGGGGCGGTCAGCCCCAGCATTTT | CAWSAGGGQPQHF
TRBD2 | TRBJ2-5 | NA | TRBV5-4 | TGTGCCAGCAGCTTGGCAGCGGGGGGGCCGATTGGGACCCAGTACTTC | CASSLAAGGPIGTQYF
TRBD2 | TRBJ2-2 | few | TRBV2 | TGTGCCAGCAGGATGGGACTAGCAGGAAGCGGGGAGCTGTTTTTT | CASRMGLAGSGELFF
TRBD1 | TRBJ1-6 | NA | TRBV15 | TGTGCCACCAGCAGAGACGACAGGGAGGGTTCACCCCTCCACTTT | CATSRDDREGSPLHF
NA | TRBJ2-7 | NA | TRBV5-6 | TGTGCCAGCAGCAGGGACGACGAGCAGTACTTC | CASSRDDEQYF
NA | TRBJ2-5 | many | TRBV25-1 | TGTGCCAGCAGTGGACTAACGGAGACCCAGTACTTC | CASSGLTETQYF
TRBD1 | TRBJ1-3 | few | TRBV5-1 | TGCGCCAGCAGCCCGGGACAGCGAAACACCATATATTTT | CASSPGQRNTIYF
TRBD1 | TRBJ2-3 | NA | TRBV4-1 | TGCGCCAGCAGCCTTCGACAGGGTTACACAGATACGCAGTATTTT | CASSLRQGYTDTQYF
TRBD1 | TRBJ2-7 | NA | TRBV9 | TGTGCCAGCAGCGCTTCCGACAGGGCCTCCTACGAGCAGTACTTC | CASSASDRASYEQYF
NA | TRBJ2-7 | NA | TRBV18 | TGTGCCAGCTCACCCAGCTCCCGCAAAGGGGAGCAGTACTTC | CASSPSSRKGEQYF
NA | TRBJ2-7 | NA | TRBV7-9 | TGTGCCAGCAGTTTTCTTCGGGGCGGCTACGAGCAGTACTTC | CASSFLRGGYEQYF
TRBD2 | TRBJ2-1 | few | TRBV5-1 | TGCGCCAGCAGCCGGACTAGCGGGAGTATGTATGAGCAGTTCTTC | CASSRTSGSMYEQFF